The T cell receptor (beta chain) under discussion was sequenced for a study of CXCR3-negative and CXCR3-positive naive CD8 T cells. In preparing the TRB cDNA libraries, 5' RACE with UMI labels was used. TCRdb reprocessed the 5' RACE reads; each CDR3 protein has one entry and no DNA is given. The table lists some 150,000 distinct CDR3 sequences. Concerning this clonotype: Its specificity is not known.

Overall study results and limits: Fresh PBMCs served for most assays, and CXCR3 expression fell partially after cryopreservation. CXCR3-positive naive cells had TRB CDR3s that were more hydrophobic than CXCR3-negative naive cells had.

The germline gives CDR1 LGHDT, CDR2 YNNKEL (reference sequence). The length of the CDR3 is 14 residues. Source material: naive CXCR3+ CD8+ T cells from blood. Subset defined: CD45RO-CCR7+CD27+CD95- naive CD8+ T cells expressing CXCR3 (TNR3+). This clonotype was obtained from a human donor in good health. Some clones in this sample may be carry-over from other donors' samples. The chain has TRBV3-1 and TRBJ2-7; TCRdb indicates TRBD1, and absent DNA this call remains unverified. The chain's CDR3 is CASSPGPFSYEQYF.